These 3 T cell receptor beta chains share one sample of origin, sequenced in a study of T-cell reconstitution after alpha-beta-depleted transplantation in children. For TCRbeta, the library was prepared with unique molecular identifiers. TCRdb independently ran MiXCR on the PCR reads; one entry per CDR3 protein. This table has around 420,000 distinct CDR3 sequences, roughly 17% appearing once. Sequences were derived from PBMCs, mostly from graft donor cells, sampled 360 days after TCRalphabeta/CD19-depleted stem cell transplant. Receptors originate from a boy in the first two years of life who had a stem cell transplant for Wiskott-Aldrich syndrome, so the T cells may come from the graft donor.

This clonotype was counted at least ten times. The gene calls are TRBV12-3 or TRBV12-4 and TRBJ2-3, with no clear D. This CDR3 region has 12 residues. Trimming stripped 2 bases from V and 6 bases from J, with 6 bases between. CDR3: CASSLLRDTQYF. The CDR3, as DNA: TGTGCCAGCAGTTTACTACGGGATACGCAGTATTTT.

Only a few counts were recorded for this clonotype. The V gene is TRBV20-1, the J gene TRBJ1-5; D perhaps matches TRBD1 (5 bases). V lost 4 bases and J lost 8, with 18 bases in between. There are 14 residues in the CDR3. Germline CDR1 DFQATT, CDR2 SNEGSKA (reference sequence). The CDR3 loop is CSAKVSGRLEPQHF. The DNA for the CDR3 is TGCAGTGCTAAAGTGTCGGGGCGTCTGGAGCCCCAGCATTTT.

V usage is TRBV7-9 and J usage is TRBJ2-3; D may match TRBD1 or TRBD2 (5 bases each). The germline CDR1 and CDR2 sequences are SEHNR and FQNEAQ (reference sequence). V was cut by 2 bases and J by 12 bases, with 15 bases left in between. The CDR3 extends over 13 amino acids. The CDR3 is CASSLRGGEGQYF. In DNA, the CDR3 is TGTGCCAGCAGCTTAAGGGGTGGAGAGGGACAGTATTTT.